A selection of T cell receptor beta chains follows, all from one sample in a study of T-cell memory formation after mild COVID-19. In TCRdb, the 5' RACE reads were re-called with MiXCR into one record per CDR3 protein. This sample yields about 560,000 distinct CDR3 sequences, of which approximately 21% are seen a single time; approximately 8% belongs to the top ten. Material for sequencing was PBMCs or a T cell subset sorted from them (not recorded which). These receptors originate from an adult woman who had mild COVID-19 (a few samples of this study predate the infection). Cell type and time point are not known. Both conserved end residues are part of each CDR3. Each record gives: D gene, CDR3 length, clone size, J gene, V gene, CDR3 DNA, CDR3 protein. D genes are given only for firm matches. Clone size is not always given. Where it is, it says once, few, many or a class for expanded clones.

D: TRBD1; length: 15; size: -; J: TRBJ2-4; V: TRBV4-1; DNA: TGCGCCAGCAGCCAAGGACAGGGGCGAAAAAACATTCAGTACTTC; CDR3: CASSQGQGRKNIQYF
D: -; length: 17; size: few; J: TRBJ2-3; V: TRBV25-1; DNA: TGTGCCAGCAGCGCTACACGTAGGCAGGGTGGCACAGATACGCAGTATTTT; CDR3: CASSATRRQGGTDTQYF
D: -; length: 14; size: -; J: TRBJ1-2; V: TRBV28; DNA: TGTGCCAGCAGTTTAGTGGCCAGGGGCTATGGCTACACCTTC; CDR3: CASSLVARGYGYTF
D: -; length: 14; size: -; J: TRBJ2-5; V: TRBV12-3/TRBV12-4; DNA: TGTGCCAGCAGTTTTGCGGGCTTACAAGAGACCCAGTACTTC; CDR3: CASSFAGLQETQYF
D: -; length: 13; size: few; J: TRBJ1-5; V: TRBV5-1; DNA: TGCGCCAGCATTAGACAGCGCCATCAGCCCCAGCATTTT; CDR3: CASIRQRHQPQHF
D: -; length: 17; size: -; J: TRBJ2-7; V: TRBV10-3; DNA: TGTGCCCCTCCCGCTCACAGGGGACTACAACGGCCCTACGAGCAGTACTTC; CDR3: CAPPAHRGLQRPYEQYF
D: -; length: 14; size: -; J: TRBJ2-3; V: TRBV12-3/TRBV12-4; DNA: TGTGCCAGCAGCCGACACGTTAGCACAGATACGCAGTATTTT; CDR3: CASSRHVSTDTQYF
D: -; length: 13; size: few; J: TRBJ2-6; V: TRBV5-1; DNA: TGCGCCAGCAGCCGTGGTGGGGCCAACGTCCTGACTTTC; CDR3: CASSRGGANVLTF
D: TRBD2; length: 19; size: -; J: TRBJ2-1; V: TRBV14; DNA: TGTGCCAGCAACACAAGGGCTAGCGGGAGGCCAACCTCCTACAATGAGCAGTTCTTC; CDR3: CASNTRASGRPTSYNEQFF
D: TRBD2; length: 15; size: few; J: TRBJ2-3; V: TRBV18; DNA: TGTGCCAGCTCACCGAGACTAGCAGCCCAAGATACGCAGTATTTT; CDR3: CASSPRLAAQDTQYF
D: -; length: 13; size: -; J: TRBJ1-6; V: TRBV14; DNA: TGTGCCAGCAGCCCTCGGACCTTTTCACCCCTCCACTTT; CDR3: CASSPRTFSPLHF
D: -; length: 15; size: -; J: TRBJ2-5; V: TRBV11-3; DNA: TGTGCCAGCAGCTCCCTCCCGGGCCTCGGGGAGACCCAGTACTTC; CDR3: CASSSLPGLGETQYF
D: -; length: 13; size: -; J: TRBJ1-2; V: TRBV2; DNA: TGTGCCAGCAGTGTTGGCTTTGACTATGGCTACACCTTC; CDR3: CASSVGFDYGYTF
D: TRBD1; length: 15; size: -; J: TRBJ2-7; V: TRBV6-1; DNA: TGTGCCAGCAGTGACCCGAATGGGACAGGGGACGAGCAGTACTTC; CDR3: CASSDPNGTGDEQYF
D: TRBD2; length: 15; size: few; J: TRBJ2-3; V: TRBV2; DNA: TGTGCCAGCAGTCGGGACTACTCAAGCACAGATACGCAGTATTTT; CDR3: CASSRDYSSTDTQYF
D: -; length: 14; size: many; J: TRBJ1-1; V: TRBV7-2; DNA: TGTGCCAGCAGCTTAGCACGGCTGAACACTGAAGCTTTCTTT; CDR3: CASSLARLNTEAFF
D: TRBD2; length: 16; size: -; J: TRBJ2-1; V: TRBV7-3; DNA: TGTGCCAGCAGCTTGGGGACTAGCGGGGGGAACAATGAGCAGTTCTTC; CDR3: CASSLGTSGGNNEQFF
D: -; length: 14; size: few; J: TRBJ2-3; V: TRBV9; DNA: TGTGCCAGCAGCGTAGAACAGGGAAAATCTACGCAGTATTTT; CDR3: CASSVEQGKSTQYF
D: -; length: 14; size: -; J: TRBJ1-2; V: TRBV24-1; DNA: TGTGCCACCAGTGATTTGGATCGTGAGGTCGGCTACACCTTC; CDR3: CATSDLDREVGYTF